This T cell receptor (beta chain) was observed in a study of blood T cell repertoires in COVID-19. Study-wide background: Acute-phase and convalescent COVID-19 samples originated in the United States, Italy and Spain.

The repertoire was sequenced with immunoSEQ multiplex PCR; TCRdb's copy has only in-frame clones and lacks some. The repertoire holds about 220,000 clones, with 84% as singletons. Germline V CDR1 and CDR2: GTSNPN, SVGIG (reference sequence). The length of the CDR3 is 13 residues. Trimming took 5 bases from V and 8 from J; bases not matched to a gene: 5. The sequenced sample was peripheral blood. The origin of this receptor is a woman under 40 who had recovered from COVID-19. V gene TRBV30 combines with J gene TRBJ2-1; 11 positions match TRBD2. The CDR3 DNA reads TGTGCCTGGTTTAGCGGGAGGGACCATGAGCAGTTCTTC. It encodes CAWFSGRDHEQFF.